The 25 T cell receptor beta chains below all came from one sample that was sequenced in a study of blood T cell repertoires in COVID-19. Here immunoSEQ multiplex PCR was the method, and the copy in TCRdb shows in-frame clones only, minus some. The repertoire holds tens of thousands of clones, with over 80% as singletons. The specimen was peripheral blood. The receptors originated from a man aged 50 or older with active or convalescent COVID-19.

This chain joins TRBV3-1 (or the pseudogene TRBV3-2) and TRBJ1-5; TRBD1 might be the D (5 bases). Germline values: CDR1 LGHDT, CDR2 YNNKEL (reference sequence). The CDR3 loop spans 14 amino acids. The ends were cut back, 4 bases at V and 4 bases at J, with 11 bases in the middle. In DNA, the CDR3 is TGTGCCAGCAGCCCCGCGGAGGGGAATCAGCCCCAGCATTTT. It is translated as CASSPAEGNQPQHF.

This sequence joins TRBV10-3 and TRBJ1-2, with a tentative D call TRBD1 (5 bases). CDR3 length: 17 amino acids. The germline gives CDR1 ENHRY, CDR2 SYGVKD. V was pared by 1 base and J by 6 bases, with 21 bases between. The CDR3 loop is CAISELLAQGKLHGYTF. In DNA form, the CDR3 reads TGTGCCATCAGTGAGTTATTAGCTCAGGGAAAACTCCATGGCTACACCTTC.

This clone was picked up a small number of times. V gene TRBV27 combines with J gene TRBJ1-6; a possible D gene is TRBD1 (6 bases). The CDR3 is 17 residues long. Between the trimmed V and J ends, which lost 6 bases and 5 bases, there was a span of 20 bases. Germline CDR1 and CDR2: MNHEY and SMNVEV (reference sequence). CDR3 coding DNA: TGTGCCAGCAGCTACTCCCGGGCAGGGGCTAATAATTCACCCCTCCACTTT. The encoded protein is CASSYSRAGANNSPLHF.

This clone was seen a single time. The V call is TRBV11-3, the J call TRBJ1-5; 7 bases align to TRBD1. Germline V CDR1 and CDR2: SGHNT, YENEEA. V lost 0 bases and J lost 0; bases outside the gene matches: 11. CDR3 size: 19 residues. The DNA for the CDR3 is TGTGCCAGCAGCTTAGATCGCGGGACAGAGGTAGATAGCAATCAGCCCCAGCATTTT. It specifies CASSLDRGTEVDSNQPQHF.

This chain links TRBV7-3 with TRBJ2-5, with a possible D match to TRBD2 (6 bases). V lost 0 bases and J 3 bases, leaving 8 bases between the germline ends. CDR3 length: 14 residues. Germline CDR1 reads SGHTA; CDR2 reads FQGTGA. DNA for the CDR3: TGTGCCAGCAGCTTAACACTAGCAGAAGAGACCCAGTACTTC. Protein product: CASSLTLAEETQYF.

The V and J genes are TRBV19 and TRBJ2-2, with TRBD1 matching 11 bases. This CDR3 has 16 amino acids. Germline V gives CDR1 LNHDA, CDR2 SQIVND (reference sequence). V shed 6 bases and J 4 bases; nucleotides not matched to a gene: 7. The CDR3 region has the DNA TGTGCCAGTAGGGACAGGGGGCGCGATAGCACCGGGGAGCTGTTTTTT. It is translated as CASRDRGRDSTGELFF.

The chain uses TRBV3-1 (or the pseudogene TRBV3-2) and TRBJ1-1; TRBD1 aligns across 8 bases. The CDR3 runs 14 residues. Germline V gene lookup returns CDR1 LGHDT and CDR2 YNNKEL (reference sequence). Unmatched junction bases numbered 11, after V lost 6 bases and J lost 8 bases. As DNA, the CDR3 is TGTGCCAGCAGACCGGGACAGGAGATTAGGGAAGCTTTCTTT. Translation: CASRPGQEIREAFF.

In its sample, this clone was seen once. The chain joins TRBV12-5 to TRBJ1-1, with a possible D match to TRBD1 (6 bases). V lost 8 bases and J 6 bases, leaving 16 bases between the germline ends. Germline-derived CDR1 and CDR2 are LGHNT and FRNRAP. CDR3 size: 13 residues. CDR3 nucleotides: TGTGCTAGTAGTAGCCTTAGACAGGCTGAAGCTTTCTTT. It encodes CASSSLRQAEAFF.

The rearrangement uses TRBV7-9 and TRBJ2-2; TRBD2 agrees at 8 bases. With 3 bases clipped from V and 6 bases from J, the junction kept 6 bases outside the gene matches. Germline values: CDR1 SEHNR, CDR2 FQNEAQ (reference sequence). CDR3 size: 15 residues. The CDR3 sequence: CASSFARGGSGELFF. For the CDR3, the DNA is TGTGCCAGCAGCTTCGCCCGCGGGGGGTCCGGGGAGCTGTTTTTT.

V gene TRBV5-5 combines with J gene TRBJ1-4, with unresolved D. CDR3 length equals 14 residues. The V and J ends lost 0 bases and 5 bases respectively, with 8 bases between them. In germline, CDR1 is SGHKS, CDR2 YYEKEE (reference sequence). CDR3 nucleotide sequence: TGTGCCAGCAGCTTGGTGGGCCTGAATGAAAAACTGTTTTTT. Its translation: CASSLVGLNEKLFF.

V is TRBV5-4 and J is TRBJ2-1, with 8 bases identical to TRBD1. CDR1 is SGHNT, CDR2 YYREEE, per germline (reference sequence). The J segment lost 8 bases and the V segment lost 4 bases, leaving 5 bases of the junction unmatched. The CDR3 has 13 amino acids. CDR3 region: CASSLQGADEQFF. The CDR3 bases are TGTGCCAGCAGCCTGCAGGGGGCCGATGAGCAGTTCTTC.

The J gene is TRBJ2-1, the V gene TRBV5-5; D might be TRBD2 (6 bases). The V and J ends lost 7 bases and 0 bases respectively, with 14 bases between them. Per the germline V gene, CDR1 is SGHKS and CDR2 is YYEKEE (reference sequence). The CDR3 loop spans 15 amino acids. The CDR3: CASALGGSSYNEQFF. Here the CDR3 DNA reads TGTGCCAGCGCACTGGGGGGAAGCTCCTACAATGAGCAGTTCTTC. The full variable domain, completed using reference TRBV5-5 and TRBJ2-1, is DAGVTQSPTHLIKTRGQQVTLRCSPISGHKSVSWYQQVLGQGPQFIFQYYEKEERGRGNFPDRFSARQFPNYSSELNVNALLLGDSALYLCASALGGSSYNEQFFGPGTRLTVL.

CDR3 in amino acids: CASSPVQGLPTYEQYF. CDR3 in DNA: TGTGCCAGCTCACCAGTCCAGGGACTTCCCACCTACGAGCAGTACTTC. The chain is built from TRBV18 and TRBJ2-7; D might be TRBD2 (6 bases). Germline V gene sequence: CDR1 KGHSH, CDR2 LQKENI. Trimming took off 2 bases at V and 2 bases at J, with 16 bases between the two ends. This CDR3 is 16 amino acids long.

This chain links TRBV7-3 with TRBJ2-1; D remains ambiguous. CDR1 SGHTA and CDR2 FQGTGA come from the germline V gene. CDR3 length equals 17 residues. Between the trimmed V and J ends, which lost 0 bases and 0 bases, there was a span of 12 bases. The CDR3 protein is CASSLTLPTSSYNEQFF. In nucleotides, the CDR3 is TGTGCCAGCAGCTTAACCCTGCCTACGAGCTCCTACAATGAGCAGTTCTTC.

The chain uses TRBV18 and TRBJ1-4; TRBD1 matches 9 bases. Trimming took 4 bases from V and 2 from J; bases not matched to a gene: 2. From germline, CDR1 is KGHSH and CDR2 LQKENI. This CDR3 has 15 amino acids. The CDR3 here is CASSRTGGTNEKLFF. The CDR3 coding sequence is TGTGCCAGCTCACGAACAGGGGGCACTAATGAAAAACTGTTTTTT.

This clone showed up just once. The chain recombines TRBV5-1 with TRBJ2-3; 9 bases are a match to TRBD2. V trimming: 5 bases; J trimming: 0 bases; junction bases outside the gene matches: 1. CDR3 length equals 14 residues. In germline, CDR1 is SGHRS, CDR2 YFSETQ. DNA of the CDR3: TGCGCCAGCAGGACTAGCGGAAGCACAGATACGCAGTATTTT. Protein sequence: CASRTSGSTDTQYF.

The V gene is TRBV6-1, the J gene TRBJ1-2; 10 bases align to TRBD1. The CDR3 is 13 amino acids. Trimming at V came to 3 bases and at J to 9 bases, leaving 4 bases not matched to a gene. The V gene's germline CDR1 is MNHNS and CDR2 SASEGT. CDR3 loop: CASSETGGARYTF. Written as DNA, the CDR3 is TGTGCCAGCAGTGAGACAGGGGGCGCACGCTACACCTTC.

The gene calls are TRBV12-3 or TRBV12-4 and TRBJ1-5; no clear D. Trimming left V 1 base short and J 9 bases short, with 10 bases between. CDR3 size: 13 residues. CDR3 protein: CASSLVEQMPQHF. The CDR3 DNA sequence: TGTGCCAGCAGTTTAGTGGAACAGATGCCCCAGCATTTT.

The rearrangement joins TRBV2 to TRBJ1-1; D not certain. Germline lookup yields CDR1 SNHLY and CDR2 FYNNEI. CDR3 size: 13 residues. V lost 7 bases, J lost 4 bases, and 13 bases lay in between. DNA of the CDR3: TGTGCCAGCACGGGAGGGATTGTCACTGAAGCTTTCTTT. It translates to CASTGGIVTEAFF.

V usage is TRBV2 and J usage is TRBJ1-4; TRBD1 matches at 9 bases. Germline V gene sequence: CDR1 SNHLY, CDR2 FYNNEI. The CDR3 loop spans 12 amino acids. The J segment lost 11 bases and the V segment lost 6 bases, leaving 4 bases of the junction unmatched. The CDR3 reads CASRGDREKLFF. In DNA form, the CDR3 reads TGTGCCAGCAGAGGGGACAGGGAGAAACTGTTTTTT.

The rearrangement joins TRBV28 to TRBJ1-3, with D possibly matching TRBD1 (5 bases). Between the trimmed V and J ends, which lost 5 bases and 7 bases, there was a span of 18 bases. CDR1 is MDHEN, CDR2 SYDVKM, per germline. This CDR3 comprises 15 residues. CDR3 loop: CASSPGGGSRNTIYF. CDR3 bases: TGTGCCAGCAGTCCCGGGGGGGGGAGTAGGAACACCATATATTTT.

This clone was counted once. The chain uses TRBV28 and TRBJ2-6; D call uncertain. From germline, CDR1 is MDHEN and CDR2 SYDVKM. The CDR3 totals 12 residues. V lost 8 bases, J lost 0 bases, and 2 bases lay in between. The CDR3 protein is CASYSGANVLTF. Written as DNA, the CDR3 is TGTGCCAGCTACTCTGGGGCCAACGTCCTGACTTTC. Looking up the rest from reference TRBV28 and TRBJ2-6 gives the full variable domain: DVKVTQSSRYLVKRTGEKVFLECVQDMDHENMFWYRQDPGLGLRLIYFSYDVKMKEKGDIPEGYSVSREKKERFSLILESASTNQTSMYLCASYSGANVLTFGAGSRLTVL.

This clone was counted a single time. The V gene is TRBV7-8, the J gene TRBJ2-1, with 11 positions matching TRBD1. The CDR3 contains 15 residues. J gave up 5 bases and V 5 bases, and 5 bases lay outside the gene matches. Germline values: CDR1 SGHVS, CDR2 FQNEAQ. In DNA form, the CDR3 reads TGTGCCAGCAGCCCCGGGACAGGGGGTCACAATGAGCAGTTCTTC. The encoded protein is CASSPGTGGHNEQFF.

The table lists this clone with many counts. This sequence joins TRBV7-2 and TRBJ1-2; no clear D. Germline CDR1 and CDR2: SGHTA and FQGNSA. The CDR3 runs 17 residues. V dropped 4 bases and J dropped 8 bases, with 26 bases sitting between them. CDR3 sequence (DNA): TGTGCCAGCAGCTCGGAGGCCACGGGAATGGGCGTTCGGGGCTACACCTTC. It is translated as CASSSEATGMGVRGYTF.

The chain is built from TRBV4-1 and TRBJ2-4; TRBD1 matches 7 bases. CDR1 is MGHRA, CDR2 YSYEKL, per germline. Losses at the gene ends were 3 bases for V and 2 bases for J; bases not matched to a gene: 10. The CDR3 runs to 17 residues. The CDR3, as DNA: TGCGCCAGCAGCCACCCCCTAGACAGGGCAACCAAAAACATTCAGTACTTC. Protein product: CASSHPLDRATKNIQYF.